The T cell receptor (beta chain) under discussion was sequenced for a study of T cell responses to AZD1222 COVID-19 vaccine. Study results and caveats: Seropositive at baseline were only a handful of AZD1222 recipients. Among vaccine-associated CD4 TCRs, coverage spanned spike, with dominance at 160-218 and 743-854.

Comment on this clone: The antigen remains undetermined.

The CDR3 spans 14 residues. V was pared by 3 bases and J by 1 base, with 12 bases between. Germline CDR1 and CDR2: SQVTM and ANQGSEA. The table came from immunoSEQ multiplex PCR; TCRdb's copy has only in-frame clones and leaves some out. The table lists approximately 120,000 clones, around 87% of them singletons, with less than 11% in the top ten. This clonotype was obtained from an adult in good health. This specimen consisted of peripheral blood, obtained on day 0 of AZD1222 vaccination. This chain joins TRBV29-1 and TRBJ1-1; unclear D gene. The CDR3 DNA reads as TGCAGCGTTGACAGGCCCCGTTCGAACACTGAAGCTTTCTTT. Amino acids: CSVDRPRSNTEAFF. The variable domain in full, with the rest retrieved from reference TRBV29-1 and TRBJ1-1, is SAVISQKPSRDICQRGTSLTIQCQVDSQVTMMFWYRQQPGQSLTLIATANQGSEATYESGFVIDKFPISRPNLTFSTLTVSNMSPEDSSIYLCSVDRPRSNTEAFFGQGTRLTVV.